This entry describes one T cell receptor (beta chain). PCR used 60 Vbeta primers and 13 Jbeta primers. Sequencing was performed with immunoSEQ multiplex PCR; in TCRdb, only in-frame clones are kept and a portion is missing. Found here are about 170,000 clones, around 78% of them singletons; the top ten hold 0.6% to 0.9%. This sample was taken from a study of cytomegalovirus exposure and HLA in healthy donors. The CDR3 extends over 15 amino acids. V was clipped by 1 base and J by 5 bases, with 11 bases between them. CDR1 is MGHRA, CDR2 YSYEKL, per germline. The receptor's source is a female donor in good health and CMV-seronegative. The rearrangement links TRBV4-1 to TRBJ2-2, with D perhaps matching TRBD1 (5 bases). The source material was PBMCs. The CDR3 sequence is CASSQVQGGTGELFF. The CDR3 DNA reads as TGCGCCAGCAGCCAAGTCCAGGGTGGAACCGGGGAGCTGTTTTTT.